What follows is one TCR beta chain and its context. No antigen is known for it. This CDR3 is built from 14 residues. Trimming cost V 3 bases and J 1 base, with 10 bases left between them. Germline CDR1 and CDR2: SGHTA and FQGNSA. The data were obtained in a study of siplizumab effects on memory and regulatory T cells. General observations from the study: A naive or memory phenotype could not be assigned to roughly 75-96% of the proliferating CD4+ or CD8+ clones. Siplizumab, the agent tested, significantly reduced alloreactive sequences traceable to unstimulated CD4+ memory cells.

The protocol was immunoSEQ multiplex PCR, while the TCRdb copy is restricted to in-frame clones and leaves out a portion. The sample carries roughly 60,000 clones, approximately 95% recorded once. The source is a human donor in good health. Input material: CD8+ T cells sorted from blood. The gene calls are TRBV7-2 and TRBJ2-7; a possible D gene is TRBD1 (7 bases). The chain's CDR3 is CASSFPGGSYEQYF. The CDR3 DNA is TGTGCCAGCAGCTTCCCAGGGGGGTCCTACGAGCAGTACTTC.